Listed below are T cell receptor beta chains from one sample, sequenced in a study of read filtering for tumor transcriptome and immune sequencing. MiXCR, applied by TCRdb to the reads, yields one record per CDR3 protein. This table holds 20,000 to 30,000 distinct CDR3 sequences, 20% to 25% found once. Sample: a population of CD138-negative cells sorted from bone marrow. The source is a donor aged 40 or over with multiple myeloma. The CDR3 runs from the conserved cysteine through the conserved F or W. Each record gives: D gene, V gene, CDR3 length, J gene, clone size, CDR3 DNA, CDR3 protein. The D gene is left open where the match is weak. Size is omitted from some rows. Given values are once, few, many or a class for expanded clones.

TRBD2	TRBV4-1	17	TRBJ2-1	many	TGCGCCAGCAGCCGCGACACCGGGACTAGCGGGAGAAATGAGCAGTTCTTC	CASSRDTGTSGRNEQFF
-	TRBV28	15	TRBJ2-7	many	TGTGCCAGCAGGGGCGGACTTGTTAGCTCCTACGAGCAGTACTTC	CASRGGLVSSYEQYF
-	TRBV5-1	14	TRBJ2-1	many	TGCGCCAGCAGCTCGCCGGGGCCCAACAATGAGCAGTTCTTC	CASSSPGPNNEQFF
-	TRBV6-5	12	TRBJ2-1	many	TGTGCCAGCACCTCTCAGAGCAATGAGCAGTTCTTC	CASTSQSNEQFF
-	TRBV7-9	12	TRBJ2-7	many	TGTGCCAGCAGCACCGGGACTGAGGAGCAGTACTTC	CASSTGTEEQYF
-	TRBV28	13	TRBJ2-2	many	TGTGCCAGCGGGGAATCGAACACCGGGGAGCTGTTTTTT	CASGESNTGELFF
TRBD2	TRBV11-2	16	TRBJ2-1	-	TGTGCCAGCAGCTTAGGAGGGACTAGCGGGAGAGGCGAGCAGTTCTTC	CASSLGGTSGRGEQFF
-	TRBV6-5	15	TRBJ1-1	medium-sized	TGTGCCAGCAGTTACTCGGGACGGCAGAACACTGAAGCTTTCTTT	CASSYSGRQNTEAFF
TRBD1	TRBV2	18	TRBJ1-1	many	TGTGCCAGCAGCGGACACAGGGGTGGGGTTTCTTTTTACTTTGAAGCTTTCTTT	CASSGHRGGVSFYFEAFF
TRBD1	TRBV6-4	15	TRBJ2-7	many	TGTGCCAGCAGTGACGTGGACAGGGGGCAGTACGAGCAGTACTTC	CASSDVDRGQYEQYF
-	TRBV5-1	14	TRBJ2-7	many	TGCGCCAGCAGCTTCCAAAGCGGCTCGGGCCCTACCTCCTTC	CASSFQSGSGPTSF
TRBD2	TRBV5-6	15	TRBJ2-2	many	TGTGCCAGCAGCTCCGATAGCGGGAGGGCCGGGGAGCTGTTTTTT	CASSSDSGRAGELFF
TRBD1	TRBV19	15	TRBJ2-1	many	TGTGCCAGTAGTGTCCGGGACAGCTCTTACAATGAGCAGTTCTTC	CASSVRDSSYNEQFF
TRBD2	TRBV20-1	15	TRBJ2-3	-	TGCAGTGCTAGATGGTTAGCGGGAGCGGTGGATACGCAGTATTTT	CSARWLAGAVDTQYF
-	TRBV12-3/TRBV12-4	12	TRBJ2-1	many	TGTGCCAGCAGTATACTCGGAGGACTGCAGTTCTTC	CASSILGGLQFF
-	TRBV19	14	TRBJ1-1	medium-sized	TGTGCCAGTAGGAAATTCGCGGGGGAAACTGAAGCTTTCTTT	CASRKFAGETEAFF
TRBD1	TRBV29-1	15	TRBJ2-3	many	TGCAGCGTTGAAAATGTGGGACAGAACACAGATACGCAGTATTTT	CSVENVGQNTDTQYF
TRBD1	TRBV6-4	16	TRBJ1-1	many	TGTGCCAGCAGCCGACGCCCAGGGGGCGCGGGAACTGAAGCTTTCTTT	CASSRRPGGAGTEAFF
-	TRBV7-6	15	TRBJ2-1	many	TGTGCCAGCAGCTTAGGCAGGGCCATCCACAATGAGCAGTTCTTC	CASSLGRAIHNEQFF
TRBD2	TRBV24-1	21	TRBJ2-3	medium-sized	TGTGCCACCAGTGGCCCCGGCGGACTAGCGGGAGGCCGGATAAGCGGGGATACGCAGTATTTT	CATSGPGGLAGGRISGDTQYF
TRBD2	TRBV25-1	14	TRBJ2-1	many	TGTGCCATCGCCGGGACTAGCGGGGGAAATGAGCAGTTCTTC	CAIAGTSGGNEQFF
-	TRBV20-1	11	TRBJ2-1	medium-sized	TGCAGTGCTAGAGTGGGCAGGCGGCAGTTCTTC	CSARVGRRQFF
TRBD1	TRBV7-9	14	TRBJ2-7	-	TGTGCCAGCAGGCCCGGACAGGGGGCGAACGAGCAGTACTTC	CASRPGQGANEQYF
TRBD1	TRBV29-1	12	TRBJ2-7	-	TGCGGCGGGGGACAGGGAACCTACGAGCAGTACTTC	CGGGQGTYEQYF
-	TRBV7-7	17	TRBJ1-1	many	TGTGCTAGCAGCTTAGACAAGGGTAAAAACGGGAACACTGAAGCTTTCTTT	CASSLDKGKNGNTEAFF
-	TRBV2	10	TRBJ2-1	many	TGTGCCAGCAGTGAAGTGGTGCAGTTCTTC	CASSEVVQFF
TRBD2	TRBV20-1	16	TRBJ2-3	many	TGCAGTGCTAGAGATTGGGCGGGAGTGGGCACAGATACGCAGTATTTT	CSARDWAGVGTDTQYF
TRBD2	TRBV18	17	TRBJ2-3	-	TGTGCCAGCTCACCACCGGGACTAGCGGGGCGCTCCGATACGCAGTATTTT	CASSPPGLAGRSDTQYF
TRBD2	TRBV6-2/TRBV6-3	21	TRBJ2-2	-	TGTGCCAGCAGTCACTCGAAAGCGGGAGCGATATTCGGGACGAACACCGGGGGGCTGTTTTTT	CASSHSKAGAIFGTNTGGLFF
TRBD1	TRBV7-9	14	TRBJ2-1	many	TGTGCCAGCAGCTTAGGACAGGGCTACAATGAGCAGTTCTTC	CASSLGQGYNEQFF
-	TRBV28	11	TRBJ1-1	many	TGTGCCAGCAGCCGAAGGTGGGAAGCTTTCTTT	CASSRRWEAFF
TRBD2	TRBV27	14	TRBJ2-3	many	TGTGCCAGCAGTCCACTAGCGCGCACAGATACGCAGTATTTT	CASSPLARTDTQYF
TRBD2	TRBV20-1	17	TRBJ2-3	many	TGCAGTGCTAGAGCCCGACTGGGTAGCGGGGTCCCAGATACGCAGTATTTT	CSARARLGSGVPDTQYF
-	TRBV20-1	11	TRBJ1-6	medium-sized	TGCAGTGCTCCAGGGGATTCACCCCTCCACTTT	CSAPGDSPLHF
-	TRBV28	15	TRBJ2-1	-	TGTGCCAGCAGTTCAGTACCCAGCTCCTACAATGAGAAGTTCTTC	CASSSVPSSYNEKFF
-	TRBV3-1	14	TRBJ2-7	many	TGTGCCAGCAGCCAAGATTCAGGGAGCAGCAAGCAGTACTTC	CASSQDSGSSKQYF